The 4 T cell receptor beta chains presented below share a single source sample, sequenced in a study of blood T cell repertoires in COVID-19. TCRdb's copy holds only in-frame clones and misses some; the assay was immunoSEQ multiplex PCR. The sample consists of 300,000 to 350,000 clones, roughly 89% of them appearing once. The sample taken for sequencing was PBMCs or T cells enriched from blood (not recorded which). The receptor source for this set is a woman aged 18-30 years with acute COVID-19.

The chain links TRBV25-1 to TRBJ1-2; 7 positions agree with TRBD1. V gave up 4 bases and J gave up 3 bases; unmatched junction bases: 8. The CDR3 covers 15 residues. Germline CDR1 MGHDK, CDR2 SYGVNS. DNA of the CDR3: TGTGCCAGCAGTGTGACAGGGTTCTTTTACTATGGCTACACCTTC. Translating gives CASSVTGFFYYGYTF.

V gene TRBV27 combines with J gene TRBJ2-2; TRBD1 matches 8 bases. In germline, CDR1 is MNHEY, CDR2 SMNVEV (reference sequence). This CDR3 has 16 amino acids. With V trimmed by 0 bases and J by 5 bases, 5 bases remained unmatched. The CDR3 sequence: CASSLSRTGSTGELFF. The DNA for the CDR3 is TGTGCCAGCAGTTTATCTCGGACAGGGAGTACCGGGGAGCTGTTTTTT.

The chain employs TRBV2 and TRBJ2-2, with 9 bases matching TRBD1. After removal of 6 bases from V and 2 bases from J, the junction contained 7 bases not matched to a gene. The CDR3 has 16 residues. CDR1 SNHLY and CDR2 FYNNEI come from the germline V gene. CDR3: CASRYRDRVNTGELFF. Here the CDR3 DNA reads TGTGCCAGCAGGTACCGGGACAGGGTCAACACCGGGGAGCTGTTTTTT. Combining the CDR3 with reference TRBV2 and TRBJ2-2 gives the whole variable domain EPEVTQTPSHQVTQMGQEVILRCVPISNHLYFYWYRQILGQKVEFLVSFYNNEISEKSEIFDDQFSVERPDGSNFTLKIRSTKLEDSAMYFCASRYRDRVNTGELFFGEGSRLTVL.

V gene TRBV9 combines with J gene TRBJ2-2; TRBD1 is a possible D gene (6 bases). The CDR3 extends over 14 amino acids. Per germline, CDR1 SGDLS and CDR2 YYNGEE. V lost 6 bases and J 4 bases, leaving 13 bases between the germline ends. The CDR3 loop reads CASTGTPTTGELFF. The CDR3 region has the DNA TGTGCCAGCACCGGGACACCTACCACCGGGGAGCTGTTTTTT.